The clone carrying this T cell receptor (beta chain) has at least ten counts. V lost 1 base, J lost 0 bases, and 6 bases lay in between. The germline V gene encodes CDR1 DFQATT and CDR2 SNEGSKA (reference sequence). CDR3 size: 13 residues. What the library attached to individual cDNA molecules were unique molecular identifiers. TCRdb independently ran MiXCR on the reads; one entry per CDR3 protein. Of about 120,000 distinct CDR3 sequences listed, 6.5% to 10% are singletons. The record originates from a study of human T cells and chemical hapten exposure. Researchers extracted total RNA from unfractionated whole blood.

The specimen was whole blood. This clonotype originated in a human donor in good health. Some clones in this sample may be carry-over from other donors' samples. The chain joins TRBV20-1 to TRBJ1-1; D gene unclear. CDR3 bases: TGCAGTGCTAGAGCAGAGATGAACACTGAAGCTTTCTTT. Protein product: CSARAEMNTEAFF.